Shown below are 21 T cell receptor beta chains from a single sample sequenced in a study of CD8+CD57+ T cells in acquired aplastic anemia. It was genomic DNA that served as the template for profiling TCR beta VDJ and CDR3. TCRdb redid the calling of the reads with MiXCR, one entry per CDR3 protein. This sample has approximately 200,000 distinct CDR3 sequences; roughly 53% occur once, and the top ten carry about 20%. Sequencing was done on patients that had shown CD8+CD57+ cell expansion by flow cytometry. Material for sequencing was sorted CD4+, CD8+, or CD8+CD57+ T cells (not recorded which) from PBMCs. The receptor set was obtained from a human donor with aplastic anemia.

For the CDR3, the DNA is TGTGCCAGCAGCTTAACCCATCCGGGACCCCTCTACGAGCAGTACTTC. This sequence encodes CASSLTHPGPLYEQYF. The rearrangement joins TRBV11-1 to TRBJ2-7; D may correspond to TRBD1 or TRBD2 (5 bases each). Germline CDR1 is SGHAT and CDR2 is FQDESV (reference sequence). This CDR3 is 16 amino acids long. V lost 2 bases to trimming and J lost 3 bases, with 17 bases between them.

The chain employs TRBV10-3 and TRBJ2-7; TRBD1 aligns across 12 bases. The CDR3 spans 14 residues. The junction had 5 bases not matched to a gene; V was cut back by 7 bases and J by 4 bases. Germline values: CDR1 ENHRY, CDR2 SYGVKD. The CDR3, as DNA: TGTGCCATCAAGGGACAGGGGGCCCGTTACGAGCAGTACTTC. Protein sequence: CAIKGQGARYEQYF.

A note on this clonotype: A read error may explain this, as a much larger clone is one base away. The chain has TRBV9 and TRBJ1-5; the D gene is possibly TRBD1 (6 bases). The germline CDR1 and CDR2 sequences are SGDLS and YYNGEE. This CDR3 has 15 amino acids. This chain's CDR3 is CASSARGDSNQPRHF. The CDR3 DNA reads as TGTGCCAGCAGCGCAAGGGGGGATAGCAATCAGCCCCGGCATTTT.

This clonotype was seen repeatedly, ten times or more. The chain carries TRBV7-9 and TRBJ1-1, with a possible D match to TRBD1 (6 bases). The germline V and J ends were trimmed by 1 base and 3 bases, with 18 bases remaining between them. This CDR3 is built from 17 residues. Germline CDR1 and CDR2: SEHNR and FQNEAQ (reference sequence). The CDR3 reads CASSLDRVGMMDTEAFF. The DNA of the CDR3 is TGTGCCAGCAGCTTAGACAGGGTAGGGATGATGGACACTGAAGCTTTCTTT.

Written as DNA, the CDR3 is TGTGCCAGCAGCTTATCTGTGGGACAGACATATGGCTACACCTTC. Its protein product is CASSLSVGQTYGYTF. This chain links TRBV7-2 with TRBJ1-2; TRBD1 aligns across 7 bases. The CDR3 sequence is 15 residues long. V gave up 2 bases and J gave up 5 bases; unmatched junction bases: 8. CDR1 SGHTA and CDR2 FQGNSA come from the germline V gene.

This clonotype has at least ten counts. This sequence joins TRBV11-1 and TRBJ1-1; unclear D gene. V lost 5 bases and J 11 bases, leaving 15 bases between the germline ends. Germline V gene data show CDR1 as SGHAT and CDR2 as FQDESV (reference sequence). The CDR3 loop spans 12 amino acids. The CDR3 here is CASSRGPAGAFF. The CDR3 DNA reads TGTGCCAGCAGCCGCGGTCCAGCCGGGGCTTTCTTT.

Note on this clonotype: Given a much more abundant clone one base away, this may be a read error. V and J are TRBV9 and TRBJ2-5, with 7 positions matching TRBD1. The CDR3 loop spans 14 amino acids. Germline-derived CDR1 and CDR2 are SGDLS and YYNGEE. The CDR3 nucleotides are TGTGCCAGCAGCCCCGGACAGGCTCAAGAGGCCCAGTACTTC. Amino acid sequence: CASSPGQAQEAQYF.

The chain uses TRBV29-1 and TRBJ1-2, with a weak D call TRBD1 (5 bases). The V and J ends lost 7 bases and 6 bases respectively, with 24 bases between them. This CDR3 has 15 amino acids. Germline CDR1 reads SQVTM; CDR2 reads ANQGSEA. The CDR3 nucleotides are TGCAGCGCCAATCCCAACAACAGGAAAGGGGATGGCTACACCTTC. Protein: CSANPNNRKGDGYTF.

The DNA for the CDR3 is TGTGCCAGCAGTTTAGGGACTAATGCGAGAGAGCAGTACTTC. Encoded protein: CASSLGTNAREQYF. The gene calls are TRBV12-3 or TRBV12-4 and TRBJ2-7; possible D gene TRBD2, 6 bases. CDR3 length: 14 residues. V lost 1 base, J lost 7 bases, and 14 bases lay in between.

The chain carries TRBV18 and TRBJ2-4; maybe TRBD1 (6 bases). This CDR3 region has 13 residues. V dropped 3 bases and J dropped 8 bases, with 11 bases sitting between them. Germline-derived CDR1 and CDR2 are KGHSH and LQKENI. The CDR3 sequence is CASSPQGMDIQYF. CDR3 sequence (DNA): TGTGCCAGCTCACCCCAGGGGATGGACATTCAGTACTTC.

The J gene is TRBJ2-7, the V gene TRBV7-2, with D unclear. The germline V gene encodes CDR1 SGHTA and CDR2 FQGNSA. The CDR3 has 14 amino acids. With 3 bases removed from V and 0 bases from J, the gap between germline ends came to 9 bases. CDR3 amino acids: CASSFQISSYEQYF. The CDR3, as DNA: TGTGCCAGCAGCTTTCAAATCAGCTCCTACGAGCAGTACTTC. The variable domain in full, completed from reference TRBV7-2 and TRBJ2-7, reads GAGVSQSPSNKVTEKGKDVELRCDPISGHTALYWYRQSLGQGLEFLIYFQGNSAPDKSGLPSDRFSAERTGGSVSTLTIQRTQQEDSAVYLCASSFQISSYEQYFGPGTRLTVT.

This clonotype was detected many times. The chain recombines TRBV28 with TRBJ1-6, with 9 nucleotides matching TRBD1. V was clipped by 6 bases and J by 7 bases; unmatched bases: 4. Germline values: CDR1 MDHEN, CDR2 SYDVKM. The CDR3 loop spans 14 amino acids. This CDR3 reads CASRVGTGNSPLHF. DNA of the CDR3: TGTGCCAGCAGGGTGGGGACAGGGAATTCACCCCTCCACTTT.

The rearrangement uses TRBV19 and TRBJ1-1; D may be TRBD1 (5 bases). There are 16 residues in the CDR3. V was clipped by 7 bases and J by 4 bases, with 22 bases between them. Germline V lookup: CDR1 LNHDA, CDR2 SQIVND (reference sequence). The CDR3 protein is CASTSRGGVSGTEAFF. DNA of the CDR3: TGTGCCAGTACCTCCCGGGGGGGGGTGAGTGGCACTGAAGCTTTCTTT. Variable domain in full (rest from reference TRBV19 and TRBJ1-1): DGGITQSPKYLFRKEGQNVTLSCEQNLNHDAMYWYRQDPGQGLRLIYYSQIVNDFQKGDIAEGYSVSREKKESFPLTVTSAQKNPTAFYLCASTSRGGVSGTEAFFGQGTRLTVV.

This clonotype has only a few counts. This chain connects TRBV20-1 to TRBJ2-7; 9 bases are a match to TRBD2. There are 16 residues in the CDR3. Trimming took 1 base from V and 7 from J; bases not matched to a gene: 14. The germline CDR1 and CDR2 sequences are DFQATT and SNEGSKA (reference sequence). Written as DNA, the CDR3 is TGCAGTGCTAGAGGTCTAGCGGGGACGGATAATGAGGAGCAGTACTTC. Translating it yields CSARGLAGTDNEEQYF.

This chain uses TRBV12-3 or TRBV12-4 with TRBJ1-6; D is perhaps TRBD1 (5 bases). Between the trimmed V and J ends, which lost 10 bases and 9 bases, there was a span of 16 bases. The CDR3 is 13 amino acids. Here the CDR3 reads CAISGQGGSPLHF. CDR3 DNA sequence: TGTGCCATTTCGGGGCAGGGAGGTTCACCCCTCCACTTT.

This clonotype was counted many times. The chain links TRBV5-8 to TRBJ2-3; 9 positions match TRBD1. This CDR3 is 15 amino acids long. Germline V CDR1 and CDR2: SGHTS, YDEGEE. V was pared by 4 bases and J by 1 base, with 4 bases of the junction left unmatched. The CDR3 spells CASSQTGGRTDTQYF. CDR3 in DNA: TGTGCCAGCAGCCAGACAGGGGGACGCACAGATACGCAGTATTTT.

The genes are TRBV18 and TRBJ1-5, with 7 bases aligning to TRBD1. The CDR3 totals 14 residues. The germline V gene encodes CDR1 KGHSH and CDR2 LQKENI. V lost 6 bases and J lost 6; bases outside the gene matches: 8. The CDR3 region has the DNA TGTGCCAGCTCCCGACAGGGTAAGGGTCAGCCCCAGCATTTT. Protein: CASSRQGKGQPQHF.

Comments on this clonotype: The junction departs from germline at one end; a sequencing error may be responsible. The rearrangement joins TRBV11-3 to TRBJ2-7; D ambiguous. Germline CDR1 is SGHNT and CDR2 is YENEEA. The CDR3 consists of 15 residues. CDR3 amino acids: CASSLGAARHCEQHF. CDR3 in DNA: TGTGCCAGCAGCTTAGGGGCAGCTAGACACTGCGAGCAGCACTTC.

J is TRBJ1-3 and V is TRBV7-6; a possible D gene is TRBD1 (6 bases). The CDR3 has 16 residues. V lost 1 base to trimming and J lost 4 bases, with 14 bases between them. Germline V gives CDR1 SGHVS, CDR2 FNYEAQ. CDR3 sequence reads: CASSLVFRGRGNTIYF. The CDR3 DNA sequence: TGTGCCAGCAGCTTAGTGTTCCGGGGGCGGGGAAACACCATATATTTT.

In this sample, this clonotype turned up many times. This chain joins TRBV7-6 and TRBJ2-2; D gene ambiguous. CDR3 size: 13 residues. Germline-derived CDR1 and CDR2 are SGHVS and FNYEAQ. Trimming shortened V by 1 base and J by 7 bases, and 7 bases separated the two germline ends. The CDR3 region is CASSLGYIGELFF. Here the CDR3 DNA reads TGTGCCAGCAGCTTAGGCTACATCGGGGAGCTGTTTTTT.

Many counts were recorded for this clonotype. V gene TRBV11-3 combines with J gene TRBJ2-1; possible D gene TRBD2, 6 bases. The CDR3 has 15 residues. The germline gives CDR1 SGHNT, CDR2 YENEEA. The germline V and J ends were trimmed by 5 bases and 5 bases, with 16 bases remaining between them. The CDR3 DNA reads as TGTGCCAGCAGCCCCCGGGGGAGTTCGGACAATGAGCAGTTCTTC. It specifies CASSPRGSSDNEQFF.